These T cell receptor beta chains were read from a single sample in a study of blood T cell repertoires in COVID-19. Data came from immunoSEQ multiplex PCR; TCRdb stores just in-frame clones and leaves some out. The sample has tens of thousands of clones; roughly 85% are singletons. Sequenced sample: peripheral blood. The source of these receptors is a man aged 55 to 69 with acute or convalescent COVID-19. CDR3s include the opening cysteine and the closing phenylalanine or tryptophan. Each record gives: clone size, D gene, J gene, V gene, CDR3 protein, CDR3 DNA. The D gene is left open where the match is weak. Size tells how often a clone was seen (once, few, many) or the class of an expanded clone, and some rows leave it out.

>-|-|TRBJ1-1|TRBV5-1
CASSLLGVEGTEAFF
TGCGCCAGCAGCTTGCTCGGGGTTGAGGGCACTGAAGCTTTCTTT
>-|TRBD2|TRBJ2-1|TRBV28
CASKLAVLRNEQFF
TGTGCCAGCAAGCTAGCGGTCTTAAGGAATGAGCAGTTCTTC
>-|TRBD1|TRBJ1-5|TRBV7-6
CASGARTGVTQPQHF
TGTGCCAGCGGGGCCCGGACAGGGGTGACTCAGCCCCAGCATTTT
>-|TRBD2|TRBJ2-2|TRBV6-5
CASRASGGAGELFF
TGTGCCAGCAGGGCTAGCGGAGGGGCCGGGGAGCTGTTTTTT
>-|TRBD2|TRBJ2-2|TRBV7-3
CASSSDSGRALGELFF
TGTGCCAGCAGCTCCGATAGCGGGAGGGCATTAGGGGAGCTGTTTTTT
>few|-|TRBJ1-2|TRBV6-2/TRBV6-3
CASSLRVQGKEVRTGYGYTF
TGTGCCAGCAGTCTTAGGGTTCAGGGGAAAGAAGTTCGTACTGGCTATGGCTACACCTTC
>-|TRBD1|TRBJ2-2|TRBV5-4
CASSPPGGLAGELFF
TGTGCCAGCAGCCCCCCAGGGGGCTTGGCCGGGGAGCTGTTTTTT
>-|-|TRBJ1-5|TRBV6-9
CASSHTPQHF
TGTGCCAGCAGTCACACCCCCCAGCATTTT
>-|TRBD2|TRBJ2-7|TRBV7-2
CASSLELTSGRSHEQYF
TGTGCCAGCAGCTTAGAGCTCACTAGCGGGAGGAGCCACGAGCAGTACTTC
>few|TRBD1|TRBJ1-1|TRBV18
CASSPDRGATEAFF
TGTGCCAGCTCACCAGACAGGGGGGCCACTGAAGCTTTCTTT
>-|-|TRBJ1-4|TRBV7-6
CASSLTAGQNEKLFF
TGTGCCAGCAGCCTCACCGCGGGGCAAAATGAAAAACTGTTTTTT
>-|-|TRBJ2-3|TRBV29-1
CSMAGADTQYF
TGCAGCATGGCAGGGGCAGATACGCAGTATTTT
>-|-|TRBJ1-5|TRBV6-2/TRBV6-3
CASSYLQGNQPQHF
TGTGCCAGCAGTTACCTACAGGGCAATCAGCCCCAGCATTTT
>-|-|TRBJ1-2|TRBV29-1
CSVEDSPGYYGYTF
TGCAGCGTTGAAGACTCGCCGGGATACTATGGCTACACCTTC
>-|-|TRBJ2-6|TRBV11-1
CASSLNAGSGANVLTF
TGTGCCAGCAGCTTAAACGCCGGCTCTGGGGCCAACGTCCTGACTTTC
>-|TRBD1|TRBJ1-5|TRBV6-5
CASTQGQNSNQPQHF
TGTGCCAGCACCCAGGGACAGAATAGCAATCAGCCCCAGCATTTT
>once|-|TRBJ1-5|TRBV29-1
CSVESGVGQPQHF
TGCAGCGTTGAATCGGGGGTCGGGCAGCCCCAGCATTTT
>-|TRBD1|TRBJ1-5|TRBV27
CASSHSGRDSRSQHF
TGTGCCAGCAGTCACTCCGGCCGGGACAGTAGGTCCCAGCATTTT
>-|TRBD1|TRBJ1-1|TRBV7-9
CASSLGTGVTEAFF
TGTGCCAGCAGCTTAGGAACAGGGGTTACTGAAGCTTTCTTT
>-|TRBD2|TRBJ2-5|TRBV27
CASSFRSGSETQYF
TGTGCCAGCAGTTTTCGGAGCGGGAGTGAGACCCAGTACTTC
>-|TRBD2|TRBJ2-7|TRBV5-4
CASSLGLAGVGSYEQYF
TGTGCCAGCAGCTTGGGGCTAGCGGGAGTAGGTTCCTACGAGCAGTACTTC
>-|-|TRBJ2-1|TRBV27
CASSSSMGAHSRNEQFF
TGTGCCAGCAGTTCCTCCATGGGGGCCCATTCGCGCAATGAGCAGTTCTTC
>few|TRBD2|TRBJ2-7|TRBV9
CASSVAGGGPYEQYF
TGTGCCAGCAGCGTAGCCGGGGGAGGGCCCTACGAGCAGTACTTC
>-|TRBD2|TRBJ2-1|TRBV20-1
CSASPLAGSRNEQFF
TGCAGTGCTAGTCCCTTAGCGGGAAGCCGCAATGAGCAGTTCTTC
>-|-|TRBJ1-1|TRBV6-5
CASTGRMNTEAFF
TGTGCCAGCACAGGGCGCATGAACACTGAAGCTTTCTTT
>-|-|TRBJ2-7|TRBV18
CASSLRYEQYF
TGTGCCAGCTCACTTCGCTACGAGCAGTACTTC
>few|TRBD1|TRBJ2-2|TRBV19
CASARSGGVTGELFF
TGTGCCAGTGCACGCTCAGGGGGCGTCACCGGGGAGCTGTTTTTT
>-|-|TRBJ1-6|TRBV28
CASKQGNSPLHF
TGTGCCAGCAAACAGGGAAATTCACCCCTCCACTTT
>once|TRBD1|TRBJ2-7|TRBV28
CASSPRTGGPYEQYF
TGTGCCAGCAGTCCCCGGACAGGGGGGCCTTACGAGCAGTACTTC
>-|-|TRBJ1-2|TRBV6-5
CASSYSDTTAVYGYTF
TGTGCCAGCAGTTACTCGGATACCACGGCGGTCTATGGCTACACCTTC
>-|TRBD1|TRBJ1-4|TRBV28
CASSSGTVATNEKLFF
TGTGCCAGCAGTTCCGGGACAGTCGCAACTAATGAAAAACTGTTTTTT
>-|TRBD1|TRBJ1-5|TRBV2
CASSGQVYQPQHF
TGTGCCAGCAGCGGACAGGTATATCAGCCCCAGCATTTT
>-|TRBD2|TRBJ2-2|TRBV10-3
CAISDWTSGRYGSSGELFF
TGTGCCATCAGTGATTGGACTAGCGGGAGATACGGTTCGTCCGGGGAGCTGTTTTTT
>-|-|TRBJ1-1|TRBV19
CASSGQLRGTEAFF
TGTGCCAGTAGTGGACAACTAAGGGGCACTGAAGCTTTCTTT
>few|-|TRBJ1-4|TRBV2
CASLQGSANEKLFF
TGTGCCAGCCTACAGGGATCGGCTAATGAAAAACTGTTTTTT
>-|-|TRBJ1-2|TRBV7-8
CASSPTGQGYTF
TGTGCCAGCAGCCCCACAGGGCAAGGCTACACCTTC
>-|TRBD1|TRBJ1-2|TRBV29-1
CSVTGGKGDGYTF
TGCAGCGTGACAGGGGGCAAAGGAGATGGCTACACCTTC
>once|-|TRBJ2-7|TRBV6-7
CASSLGDEQYF
TGTGCCAGCAGTCTAGGGGACGAGCAGTACTTC
>-|-|TRBJ2-4|TRBV7-3
CASSSGTFLGDIQYF
TGTGCCAGCAGCTCCGGGACATTCTTAGGGGACATTCAGTACTTC
>-|TRBD1|TRBJ2-5|TRBV5-6
CASSPGTEKTQYF
TGTGCCAGCAGTCCCGGGACAGAAAAGACCCAGTACTTC
>-|TRBD1|TRBJ2-1|TRBV30
CACSQGATYNEQFF
TGTGCCTGCAGCCAGGGGGCGACCTACAATGAGCAGTTCTTC
>once|-|TRBJ1-3|TRBV9
CASSVQGFGPDTIYF
TGTGCCAGCAGCGTACAGGGTTTCGGTCCCGACACCATATATTTT
>-|TRBD2|TRBJ2-2|TRBV28
CASSLSPRLAGGMNTGELFF
TGTGCCAGCAGTTTATCCCCTCGGCTAGCGGGAGGGATGAACACCGGGGAGCTGTTTTTT
>-|-|TRBJ2-5|TRBV5-1
CASSSGSEETQYF
TGCGCCAGCAGCTCTGGGAGTGAGGAGACCCAGTACTTC
>-|-|TRBJ1-1|TRBV3-1/TRBV3-2
CASSQGPEAFF
TGTGCCAGCAGCCAAGGGCCTGAAGCTTTCTTT
>-|-|TRBJ1-2|TRBV5-1
CASSLDVMGANGYTF
TGCGCCAGCAGCTTGGATGTTATGGGGGCCAATGGCTACACCTTC
>-|TRBD1|TRBJ2-6|TRBV7-3
CASHLTGGAGANVLTF
TGTGCCAGCCACTTGACAGGGGGGGCTGGGGCCAACGTCCTGACTTTC
>-|TRBD2|TRBJ2-1|TRBV7-2
CASSLLSAGYEQFF
TGTGCCAGCAGCCTACTCTCAGCGGGGTATGAGCAGTTCTTC
>-|TRBD2|TRBJ2-3|TRBV6-5
CASSQVGGGTDTQYF
TGTGCCAGCAGCCAAGTTGGGGGGGGTACAGATACGCAGTATTTT
>few|TRBD1|TRBJ1-5|TRBV15
CATSTRQGGNQPQHF
TGTGCCACCAGCACTCGACAGGGGGGAAATCAGCCCCAGCATTTT
>-|TRBD1|TRBJ2-7|TRBV6-2/TRBV6-3
CASRPDRVYEQYF
TGTGCCAGCAGACCTGACAGGGTCTACGAGCAGTACTTC
>once|-|TRBJ2-3|TRBV4-3
CASSQAGGGDTQYF
TGCGCCAGCAGCCAAGCCGGAGGGGGCGATACGCAGTATTTT
>few|-|TRBJ1-6|TRBV11-1
CASSFTAESPLHF
TGTGCCAGCAGCTTTACAGCGGAATCACCCCTCCACTTT
>-|TRBD1|TRBJ2-7|TRBV29-1
CSVEGGQGAFEQYF
TGCAGCGTTGAGGGGGGACAGGGGGCTTTTGAGCAGTACTTC
>few|-|TRBJ1-2|TRBV29-1
CSVAGQRAGNYGYTF
TGCAGCGTTGCAGGGCAAAGAGCAGGAAACTATGGCTACACCTTC
>-|TRBD1|TRBJ1-5|TRBV10-3
CAIRVRGGHQPQHF
TGTGCCATCAGGGTGAGAGGGGGCCATCAGCCCCAGCATTTT
>-|TRBD2|TRBJ2-1|TRBV6-2/TRBV6-3
CASSYLWGLAGGYNEQFF
TGTGCCAGCAGTTACTTGTGGGGACTAGCGGGAGGGTACAATGAGCAGTTCTTC
>-|TRBD1|TRBJ2-7|TRBV5-1
CASLQDRGIGEQYF
TGCGCCAGCTTACAGGACAGGGGCATAGGGGAGCAGTACTTC
>-|-|TRBJ2-1|TRBV5-1
CASSPSPRGQAYNEQFF
TGCGCCAGCAGCCCATCACCTAGGGGCCAAGCCTACAATGAGCAGTTCTTC
>-|-|TRBJ2-1|TRBV18
CASSPSLNNEQFF
TGTGCCAGCTCACCGTCCCTTAACAATGAGCAGTTCTTC